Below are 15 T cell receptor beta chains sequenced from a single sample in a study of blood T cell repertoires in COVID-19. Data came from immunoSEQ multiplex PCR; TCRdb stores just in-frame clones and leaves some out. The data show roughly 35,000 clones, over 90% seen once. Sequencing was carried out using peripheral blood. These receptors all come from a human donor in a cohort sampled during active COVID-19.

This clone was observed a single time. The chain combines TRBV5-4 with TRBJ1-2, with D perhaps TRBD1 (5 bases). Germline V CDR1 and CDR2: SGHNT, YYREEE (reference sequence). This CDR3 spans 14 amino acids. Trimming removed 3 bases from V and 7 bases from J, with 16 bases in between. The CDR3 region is CASSSSGPGVGYTF. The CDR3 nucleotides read TGTGCCAGCAGCTCTTCTGGGCCGGGGGTTGGCTACACCTTC.

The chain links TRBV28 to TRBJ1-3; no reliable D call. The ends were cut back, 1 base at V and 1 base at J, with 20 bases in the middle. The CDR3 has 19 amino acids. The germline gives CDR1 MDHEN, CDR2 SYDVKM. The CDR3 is CASSLLILSLRRSGNTIYF. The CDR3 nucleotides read TGTGCCAGCAGTTTATTAATCCTCAGTTTACGTCGATCTGGAAACACCATATATTTT.

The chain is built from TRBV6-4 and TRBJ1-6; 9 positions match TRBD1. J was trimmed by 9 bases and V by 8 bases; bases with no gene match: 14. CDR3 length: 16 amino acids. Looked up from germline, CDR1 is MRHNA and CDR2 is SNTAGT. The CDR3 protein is CASVTGTGREGSPLHF. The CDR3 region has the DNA TGTGCCAGCGTCACCGGGACAGGGAGGGAAGGTTCACCCCTCCACTTT.

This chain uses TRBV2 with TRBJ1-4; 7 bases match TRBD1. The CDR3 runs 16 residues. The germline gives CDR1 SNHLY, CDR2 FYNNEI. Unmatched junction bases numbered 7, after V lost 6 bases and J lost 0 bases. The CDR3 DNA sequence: TGTGCCAGCAGCGACAGGGACAGCACAACTAATGAAAAACTGTTTTTT. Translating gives CASSDRDSTTNEKLFF.

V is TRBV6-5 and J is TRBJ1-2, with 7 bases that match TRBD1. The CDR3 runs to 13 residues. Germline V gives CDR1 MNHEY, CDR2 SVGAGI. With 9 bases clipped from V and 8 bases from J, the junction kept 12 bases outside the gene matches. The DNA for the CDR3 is TGTGCCAGTGACAGGGATGGCTACTGGGGCTACACCTTC. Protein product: CASDRDGYWGYTF.

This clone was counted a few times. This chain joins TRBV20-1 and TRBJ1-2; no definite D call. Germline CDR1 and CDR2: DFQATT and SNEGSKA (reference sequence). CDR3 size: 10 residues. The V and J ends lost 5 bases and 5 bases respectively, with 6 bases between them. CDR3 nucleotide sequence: TGCAGTGCTGCGGAGTATGGCTACACCTTC. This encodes CSAAEYGYTF.

The CDR3 loop is CASSQTSGSIHEQFF. In DNA, the CDR3 is TGCGCCAGCAGCCAGACTAGCGGGAGTATCCATGAGCAGTTCTTC. The chain is built from TRBV4-1 and TRBJ2-1; 12 bases agree with TRBD2. The length of the CDR3 is 15 residues. V lost 3 bases to trimming and J lost 8 bases; unmatched junction nucleotides: 5. The V gene's germline CDR1 is MGHRA and CDR2 YSYEKL.

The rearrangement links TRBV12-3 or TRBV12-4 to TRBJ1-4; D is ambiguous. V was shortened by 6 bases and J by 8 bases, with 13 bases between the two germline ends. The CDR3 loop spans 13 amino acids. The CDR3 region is CASSSTETEKLFF. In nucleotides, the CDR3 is TGTGCCAGCAGCTCCACAGAAACCGAAAAACTGTTTTTT.

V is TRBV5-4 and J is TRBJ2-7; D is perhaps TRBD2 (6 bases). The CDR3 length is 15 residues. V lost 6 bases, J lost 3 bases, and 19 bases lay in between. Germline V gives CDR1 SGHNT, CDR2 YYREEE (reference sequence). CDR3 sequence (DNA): TGTGCCAGCACTACGCGGGGCCGACTTAACTACGAGCAGTACTTC. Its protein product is CASTTRGRLNYEQYF. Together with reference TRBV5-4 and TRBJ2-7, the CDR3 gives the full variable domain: ETGVTQSPTHLIKTRGQQVTLRCSSQSGHNTVSWYQQALGQGPQFIFQYYREEENGRGNFPPRFSGLQFPNYSSELNVNALELDDSALYLCASTTRGRLNYEQYFGPGTRLTVT.

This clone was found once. CDR3 DNA: TGTGCCAGCACGGATAGGACAGAGTATAATTCACCCCTCCACTTT. Amino acid sequence: CASTDRTEYNSPLHF. This chain joins TRBV7-2 and TRBJ1-6; tentatively, D is TRBD1 (6 bases). Germline V lookup: CDR1 SGHTA, CDR2 FQGNSA. The V gene lost 7 bases and the J gene lost 4 bases, with 14 bases spanning the gap. The CDR3 totals 15 residues.

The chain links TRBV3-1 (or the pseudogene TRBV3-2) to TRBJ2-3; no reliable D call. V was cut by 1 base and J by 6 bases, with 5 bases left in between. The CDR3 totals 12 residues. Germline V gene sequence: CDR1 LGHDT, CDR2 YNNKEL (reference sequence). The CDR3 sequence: CASSQVRDTQYF. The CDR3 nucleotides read TGTGCCAGCAGCCAAGTTCGGGATACGCAGTATTTT.

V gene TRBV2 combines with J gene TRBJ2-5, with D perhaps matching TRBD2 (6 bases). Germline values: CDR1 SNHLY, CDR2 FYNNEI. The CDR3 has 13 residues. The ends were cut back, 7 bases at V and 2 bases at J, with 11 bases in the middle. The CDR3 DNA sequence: TGTGCCAGCAAGCTCCTAGCGCAAGAGACCCAGTACTTC. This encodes CASKLLAQETQYF. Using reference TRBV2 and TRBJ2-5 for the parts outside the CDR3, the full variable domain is EPEVTQTPSHQVTQMGQEVILRCVPISNHLYFYWYRQILGQKVEFLVSFYNNEISEKSEIFDDQFSVERPDGSNFTLKIRSTKLEDSAMYFCASKLLAQETQYFGPGTRLLVL.

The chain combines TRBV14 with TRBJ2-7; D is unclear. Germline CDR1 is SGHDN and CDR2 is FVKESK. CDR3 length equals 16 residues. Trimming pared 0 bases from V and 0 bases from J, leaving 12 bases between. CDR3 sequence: CASSQDLGEFSYEQYF. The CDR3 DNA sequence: TGTGCCAGCAGCCAAGATCTCGGAGAATTCTCCTACGAGCAGTACTTC.

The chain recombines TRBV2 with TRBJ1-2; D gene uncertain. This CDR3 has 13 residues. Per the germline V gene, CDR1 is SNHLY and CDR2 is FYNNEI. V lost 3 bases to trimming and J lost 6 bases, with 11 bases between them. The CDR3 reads CASSDNGVHGYTF. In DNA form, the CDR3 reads TGTGCCAGCAGTGATAACGGGGTTCATGGCTACACCTTC.

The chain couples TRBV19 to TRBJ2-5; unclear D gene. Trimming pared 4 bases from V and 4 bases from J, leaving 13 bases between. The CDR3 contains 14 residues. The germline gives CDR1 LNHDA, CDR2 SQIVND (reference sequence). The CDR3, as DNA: TGTGCCAGTAGTACTGGGCAGGCTCCAGAGACCCAGTACTTC. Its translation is CASSTGQAPETQYF.